These 8 T cell receptor beta chains came from one sample sequenced in a study of blood T cell repertoires in COVID-19. The protocol was immunoSEQ multiplex PCR, while the TCRdb copy is restricted to in-frame clones and leaves out a portion. The sample yields hundreds of thousands of clones, 88% seen once. Sequencing input: PBMCs or T cells enriched from blood (not recorded which). These receptors were obtained from a woman aged 30 to 39 who had recovered from COVID-19.

The chain recombines TRBV9 with TRBJ2-1; 14 positions match TRBD2. CDR3 length equals 18 residues. Germline loops: CDR1 SGDLS, CDR2 YYNGEE. V dropped 3 bases and J dropped 10; count of bases not matched to a gene: 15. The CDR3 DNA is TGTGCCAGCAGCGGATATAATTGGACTAGCGGGAGGAGGACGGAGCAGTTCTTC. Translating it yields CASSGYNWTSGRRTEQFF.

The J gene is TRBJ1-2, the V gene TRBV2, with a weak D call TRBD1 (5 bases). The germline V gene encodes CDR1 SNHLY and CDR2 FYNNEI. V gave up 0 bases and J gave up 2 bases, with 13 bases separating them. The CDR3 runs to 16 residues. The CDR3 DNA reads TGTGCCAGCAGTGAAGCTCCAAGGGGATTGAACTATGGCTACACCTTC. It specifies CASSEAPRGLNYGYTF.

The chain combines TRBV7-8 with TRBJ2-2; TRBD1 aligns across 10 bases. Germline V CDR1 and CDR2: SGHVS, FQNEAQ. The CDR3 loop spans 15 amino acids. The J segment lost 3 bases and the V segment lost 6 bases, leaving 4 bases of the junction unmatched. CDR3 nucleotides: TGTGCCAGCAGAAAGGGGACAGGGGACACCGGGGAGCTGTTTTTT. Protein product: CASRKGTGDTGELFF.

The rearrangement links TRBV6-2 or TRBV6-3 to TRBJ1-1; unclear D gene. The length of the CDR3 is 13 residues. Germline V gene sequence: CDR1 MNHEY, CDR2 SVGEGT. V was cut by 2 bases and J by 0 bases, with 4 bases left in between. This chain's CDR3 is CASSYTVNTEAFF. DNA for the CDR3: TGTGCCAGCAGTTACACAGTGAACACTGAAGCTTTCTTT.

This clone appeared a single time. V is TRBV4-1 and J is TRBJ1-6, with 7 bases aligning to TRBD1. CDR1 MGHRA and CDR2 YSYEKL come from the germline V gene. Trimming took 4 bases from V and 7 from J; bases not matched to a gene: 13. The CDR3 loop spans 17 amino acids. The CDR3 sequence is CASSPYPRDSKNSPLHF. DNA of the CDR3: TGCGCCAGCAGCCCCTACCCGAGGGACAGCAAAAATTCACCCCTCCACTTT.

The count of this clone is one. In DNA, the CDR3 is TGTGCCAGCAGACCAGGGGGGAGCATCGCAGATACGCAGTATTTT. Its protein product is CASRPGGSIADTQYF. This sequence joins TRBV7-9 and TRBJ2-3; a weak D match, TRBD1 (7 bases). The CDR3 extends over 15 amino acids. V shed 6 bases and J shed 4 bases, with 17 bases lying between them. Germline V gives CDR1 SEHNR, CDR2 FQNEAQ (reference sequence).

The chain joins TRBV7-8 to TRBJ2-5; TRBD1 might be the D (7 bases). The CDR3 is 16 amino acids. Trimming pared 6 bases from V and 5 bases from J, leaving 22 bases between. Germline V gene sequence: CDR1 SGHVS, CDR2 FQNEAQ. Here the CDR3 DNA reads TGTGCCAGCAGGCGGGACAGACAACCCGTTGGGGAGACCCAGTACTTC. It translates to CASRRDRQPVGETQYF.

The V and J genes are TRBV25-1 and TRBJ2-1, with 7 nucleotides matching TRBD1. The trim removed 0 bases at V and 12 bases at J, leaving 17 bases unmatched. The V gene's germline CDR1 is MGHDK and CDR2 SYGVNS. The CDR3 runs 17 residues. The CDR3 protein is CASSEYPTTDRELRQFF. The CDR3 DNA is TGTGCCAGCAGTGAATACCCTACAACTGACAGGGAGTTGAGGCAGTTCTTC.